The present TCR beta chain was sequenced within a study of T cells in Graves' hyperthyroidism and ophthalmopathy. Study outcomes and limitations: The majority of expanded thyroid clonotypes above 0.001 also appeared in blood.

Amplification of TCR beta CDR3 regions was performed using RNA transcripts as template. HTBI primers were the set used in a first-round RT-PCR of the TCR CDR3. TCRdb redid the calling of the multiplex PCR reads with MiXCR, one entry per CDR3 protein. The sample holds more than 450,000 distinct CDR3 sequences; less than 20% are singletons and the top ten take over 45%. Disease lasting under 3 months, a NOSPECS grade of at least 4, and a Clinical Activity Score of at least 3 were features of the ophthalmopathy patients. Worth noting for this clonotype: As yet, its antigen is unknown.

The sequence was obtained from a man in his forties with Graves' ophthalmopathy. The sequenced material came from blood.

The CDR3 spells CASSLGTAYSAFF. CDR3 DNA sequence: TGTGCCAGCAGCTTGGGGACAGCCTACTCGGCTTTCTTT. V and J are TRBV5-5 and TRBJ1-1; possible D gene TRBD1, 6 bases. V lost 0 bases, J lost 11 bases, and 14 bases lay in between. From germline, CDR1 is SGHKS and CDR2 YYEKEE (reference sequence). The CDR3 length is 13 residues.